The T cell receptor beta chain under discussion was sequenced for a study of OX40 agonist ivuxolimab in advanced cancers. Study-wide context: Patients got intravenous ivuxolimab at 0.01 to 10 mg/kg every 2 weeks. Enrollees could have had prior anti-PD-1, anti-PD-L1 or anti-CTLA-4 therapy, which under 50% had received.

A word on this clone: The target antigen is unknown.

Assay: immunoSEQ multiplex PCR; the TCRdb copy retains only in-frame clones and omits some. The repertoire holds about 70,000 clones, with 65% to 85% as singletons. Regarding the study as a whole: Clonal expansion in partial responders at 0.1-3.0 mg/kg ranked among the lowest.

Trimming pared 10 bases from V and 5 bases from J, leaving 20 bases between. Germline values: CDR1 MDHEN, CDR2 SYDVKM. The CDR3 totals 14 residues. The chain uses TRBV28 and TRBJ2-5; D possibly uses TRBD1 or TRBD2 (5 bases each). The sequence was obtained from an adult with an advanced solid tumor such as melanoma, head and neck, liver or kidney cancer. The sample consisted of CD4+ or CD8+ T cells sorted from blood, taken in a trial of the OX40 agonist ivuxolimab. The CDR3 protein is CATYPQGRRETQYF. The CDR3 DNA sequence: TGTGCCACCTATCCCCAGGGACGTCGGGAGACCCAGTACTTC.